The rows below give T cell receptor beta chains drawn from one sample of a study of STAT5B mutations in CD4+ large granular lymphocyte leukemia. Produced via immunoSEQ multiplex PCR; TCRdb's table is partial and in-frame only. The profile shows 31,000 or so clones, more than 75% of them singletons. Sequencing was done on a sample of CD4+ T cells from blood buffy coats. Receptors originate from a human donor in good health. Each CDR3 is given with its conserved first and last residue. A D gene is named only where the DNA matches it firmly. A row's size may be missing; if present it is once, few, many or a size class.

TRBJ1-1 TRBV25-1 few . TGTGCCAGCAGTGAACATAAGCGGGGCGAGGCAGCTTTCTTT CASSEHKRGEAAFF
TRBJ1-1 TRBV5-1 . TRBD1 TGCGCCAGCAGCTTGGTACAGGGGGGCGAAGCTTTCTTT CASSLVQGGEAFF
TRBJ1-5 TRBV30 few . TGTGCCTGGAGTCCACAGGTAAATCAGCCCCAGCATTTT CAWSPQVNQPQHF
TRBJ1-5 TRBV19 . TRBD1 TGTGCCAGTAGTATACGGGACAGGGTAATTCAGCCCCAGCATTTT CASSIRDRVIQPQHF
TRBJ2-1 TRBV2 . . TGTGCCAGCAGTCATTTTGGAGGGGGGGGCAATGAGCAGTTCTTC CASSHFGGGGNEQFF
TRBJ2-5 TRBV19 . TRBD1 TGTGCCAGTAGTTTGGGACAGCAAGAGACCCAGTACTTC CASSLGQQETQYF
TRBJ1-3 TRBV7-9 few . TGTGCCAGCAGCTTAGGGTCCGGAAACACCATATATTTT CASSLGSGNTIYF
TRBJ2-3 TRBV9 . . TGTGCCAGCAGCCCCCTCCCTAGCCTAGATACGCAGTATTTT CASSPLPSLDTQYF
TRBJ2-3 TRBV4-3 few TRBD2 TGCGCCAGCAGGCTTACTCCGGGAGGGACAGATACGCAGTATTTT CASRLTPGGTDTQYF
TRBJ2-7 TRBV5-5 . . TGTGCCAGCAGCTTGGACGGCCTCCTACCCTACGAGCAGTACTTC CASSLDGLLPYEQYF
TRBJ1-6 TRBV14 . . TGTGCCAGCAGCCAAGAATTCCGGAATTCACCCCTCCACTTT CASSQEFRNSPLHF
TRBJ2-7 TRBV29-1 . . TGCAGCGTCGAGACGATTTACGAGCAGTACTTC CSVETIYEQYF
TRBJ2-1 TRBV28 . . TGTGCCAGCAGTTCCTTTGCGGGGGCGGGAACTTACAATGAGCAGTTCTTC CASSSFAGAGTYNEQFF
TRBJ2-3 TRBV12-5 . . TGTGCTAGTGGTTTAAGGGGCACAGATACGCAGTATTTT CASGLRGTDTQYF
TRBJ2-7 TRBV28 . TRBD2 TGTGCCAGCAGTTCTTTGGCCCCTAGCGGGAGATACGAGCAGTACTTC CASSSLAPSGRYEQYF
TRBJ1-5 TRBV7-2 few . TGTGCCAGCAGCTCTCAGGGAGGTCAGCCCCAGCATTTT CASSSQGGQPQHF
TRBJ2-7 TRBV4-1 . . TGCGCCAGCAGCCAAGAAAGAGGGGGGGGTTCCTACGAGCAGTACTTC CASSQERGGGSYEQYF
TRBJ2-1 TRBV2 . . TGTGCCAGCAGGGCCGTCCCCACCAGCTCCTACAATGAGCAGTTCTTC CASRAVPTSSYNEQFF
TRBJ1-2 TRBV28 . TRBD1 TGTGCCAGCAGCCGGACAGGTATCTATGGCTACACCTTC CASSRTGIYGYTF
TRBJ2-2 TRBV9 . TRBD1 TGTGCCAGCAGTTCGGGACAGGGGTGGGACACCGGGGAGCTGTTTTTT CASSSGQGWDTGELFF
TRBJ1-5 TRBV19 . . TGTGCCAGTAGTCCAAGACAGGAGAATAATCAGCCCCAGCATTTT CASSPRQENNQPQHF